Presented here are 27 T cell receptor beta chains from one specimen sequenced in a study of neurological immune-mediated disorders. TCRdb re-called the 5' RACE reads with MiXCR, one entry per CDR3 protein. The sample has roughly 16,000 distinct CDR3 sequences; around 15% are singletons. The specimen was PBMCs. These receptors were obtained from a man between 60 and 75 years old with HTLV-1-associated myelopathy (HAM/TSP).

The sample holds many counts of this clonotype. The chain recombines TRBV20-1 with TRBJ2-4, with 10 positions matching TRBD1. After removal of 2 bases from V and 6 bases from J, the junction contained 10 bases not matched to a gene. Germline V gene data show CDR1 as DFQATT and CDR2 as SNEGSKA (reference sequence). The CDR3 has 16 amino acids. The CDR3 DNA is TGCAGTGCTAGAAATAAGGACAGGGGGTACGGAAACATTCAGTACTTC. Encoded protein: CSARNKDRGYGNIQYF.

This clonotype was seen more than once but under ten times. The chain couples TRBV5-5 to TRBJ2-1; D could derive from TRBD1 or TRBD2 (6 bases each). V dropped 0 bases and J dropped 0 bases, with 10 bases sitting between them. Germline values: CDR1 SGHKS, CDR2 YYEKEE (reference sequence). This CDR3 comprises 16 residues. The CDR3 DNA sequence: TGTGCCAGCAGCTTGGGAGGGGGGAGCTCCTACAATGAGCAGTTCTTC. Its translation: CASSLGGGSSYNEQFF.

Remarks on this clonotype: A much larger clonotype is one base distant, so this may be a read error. This sequence joins TRBV20-1 and TRBJ2-1, with 10 bases that match TRBD2. V trimming: 7 bases; J trimming: 5 bases; junction bases outside the gene matches: 14. CDR1 and CDR2 from the germline V gene are DFQATT and SNEGSKA (reference sequence). CDR3 length: 16 amino acids. CDR3 in amino acids: CSVRSGGAIRHNEQFF. The CDR3, as DNA: TGCAGTGTGAGAAGCGGGGGGGCCATTAGGCACAATGAGCAGTTCTTC.

This clonotype was seen many times. The chain links TRBV6-6 to TRBJ2-3; maybe TRBD2 (6 bases). The CDR3 contains 13 residues. Germline CDR1 reads MNHNY; CDR2 reads SVGAGI (reference sequence). Between the trimmed V and J ends, which lost 10 bases and 5 bases, there was a span of 16 bases. CDR3: CATGGTVEDTQYF. The DNA of the CDR3 is TGTGCCACCGGGGGAACAGTGGAAGATACGCAGTATTTT.

This clonotype was found many times. V is TRBV20-1 and J is TRBJ2-3, with D maybe TRBD2 (6 bases). Germline-derived CDR1 and CDR2 are DFQATT and SNEGSKA (reference sequence). V lost 7 bases and J lost 0, with 11 bases in between. The CDR3 sequence is 13 residues long. The CDR3, as DNA: TGCAGTGGGAGGGAAACTAGCACAGATACGCAGTATTTT. This gives the protein CSGRETSTDTQYF.

V and J are TRBV6-5 and TRBJ2-2; D is possibly TRBD2 (6 bases). Deletions cut 7 bases from V and 6 bases from J, with 15 bases between. Germline-derived CDR1 and CDR2 are MNHEY and SVGAGI. The CDR3 loop spans 14 amino acids. CDR3 sequence reads: CASIWDWVPGELFF. Here the CDR3 DNA reads TGTGCCAGCATTTGGGACTGGGTCCCCGGGGAGCTGTTTTTT.

This clonotype was detected many times. The rearrangement links TRBV20-1 to TRBJ1-5, with D possibly matching TRBD1 (6 bases). There are 14 residues in the CDR3. Trimming cost V 6 bases and J 3 bases, with 15 bases left between them. Germline values: CDR1 DFQATT, CDR2 SNEGSKA (reference sequence). The CDR3 is CSAQLDRNNQPQHF. The DNA of the CDR3 is TGCAGTGCACAACTCGACAGGAACAATCAGCCCCAGCATTTT.

This clonotype was counted at least ten times. CDR3 DNA sequence: TGCGCCAGCAGCCAAATAGCGGGGGGCAGCTACGAGCAGTACTTC. Translated, it gives CASSQIAGGSYEQYF. The chain has TRBV4-1 and TRBJ2-7; 10 nucleotides line up with TRBD2. This CDR3 contains 15 residues. The germline CDR1 and CDR2 sequences are MGHRA and YSYEKL. V shed 2 bases, J shed 3 bases, and the junction held 4 bases outside the gene matches.

This clonotype was detected many times. V is TRBV7-6 and J is TRBJ2-2; D gene unclear. The CDR3 is 16 residues long. Germline CDR1 is SGHVS and CDR2 is FNYEAQ. V was clipped by 1 base and J by 0 bases, with 9 bases between them. The CDR3 reads CASSLEAETNTGELFF. CDR3 nucleotide sequence: TGTGCCAGCAGCTTAGAGGCAGAAACGAACACCGGGGAGCTGTTTTTT.

This clonotype has a count of ten or more. The chain carries TRBV10-3 and TRBJ1-1, with 10 bases matching TRBD1. Per germline, CDR1 ENHRY and CDR2 SYGVKD. The J segment lost 4 bases and the V segment lost 10 bases, leaving 12 bases of the junction unmatched. This CDR3 has 15 residues. The CDR3 DNA reads TGTGCCACCGTCCCGGGACAGGGGCCGGGCACTGAAGCTTTCTTT. Its protein is CATVPGQGPGTEAFF.

This clonotype occurred many times. CDR3 sequence (DNA): TGCGCCAGCAGCTTTAGGACAGGGGGGAACACTGAAGCTTTCTTT. Protein product: CASSFRTGGNTEAFF. V usage is TRBV5-1 and J usage is TRBJ1-1; 10 nucleotides agree with TRBD1. Looked up from germline, CDR1 is SGHRS and CDR2 is YFSETQ. The CDR3 has 15 residues. Trimming at V came to 2 bases and at J to 1 base, leaving 2 bases not matched to a gene.

This clonotype has a count of ten or more. The V call is TRBV4-3, the J call TRBJ1-2; TRBD1 matches 9 bases. Unmatched junction bases numbered 3, after V lost 0 bases and J lost 4 bases. CDR3 length equals 15 residues. From germline, CDR1 is LGHNA and CDR2 YSLEER. CDR3 DNA: TGCGCCAGCAGCCAAGAACACAGGGGGCTCTATGGCTACACCTTC. Translation: CASSQEHRGLYGYTF.

This clonotype was found many times. The chain couples TRBV20-1 to TRBJ2-3; 10 bases agree with TRBD2. This CDR3 is 15 amino acids long. V lost 1 base, J lost 5 bases, and 6 bases stayed unmatched. In germline, CDR1 is DFQATT, CDR2 SNEGSKA (reference sequence). The CDR3 bases are TGCAGTGCTAGAGCTTTAGCGGGGGGCAGAGATACGCAGTATTTT. Protein product: CSARALAGGRDTQYF.

This clonotype qualifies as medium-sized (0.01 to 0.1%). The rearrangement links TRBV10-1 to TRBJ2-3, with a tentative D call TRBD2 (5 bases). V lost 0 bases and J 4 bases, leaving 14 bases between the germline ends. Germline V gene sequence: CDR1 WNHNN, CDR2 SYGVQD (reference sequence). The CDR3 contains 16 residues. The CDR3 bases are TGCGCCAGCAGTGAGTCGATAGGTATCGGGGCAGATACGCAGTATTTT. It encodes CASSESIGIGADTQYF.

This clonotype was observed many times. A junction end diverges from the germline sequence, so it may reflect a read error. This chain links TRBV20-1 with TRBJ1-2; weak D call: TRBD1 (6 bases). The germline V gene has CDR1 DFQATT and CDR2 SNEGSKA (reference sequence). The CDR3 spans 13 residues. The DNA of the CDR3 is TGCAGTGCTAGAGACCTTAATACAGGGCTACGGCTCTTC. Amino acid sequence: CSARDLNTGLRLF.

This clonotype was recorded at least ten times. V and J are TRBV7-2 and TRBJ1-1, with D possibly matching TRBD1 (6 bases). Germline CDR1 and CDR2: SGHTA and FQGNSA. This CDR3 has 13 amino acids. V was trimmed by 7 bases and J by 0 bases, leaving 9 bases between them. CDR3 residues: CASNREMNTEAFF. CDR3 nucleotide sequence: TGTGCCAGCAACAGGGAAATGAACACTGAAGCTTTCTTT.

This clonotype was detected ten times or more. V is TRBV5-1 and J is TRBJ1-4; no firm D call. V dropped 2 bases and J dropped 8 bases, with 10 bases sitting between them. CDR1 and CDR2 (germline): SGHRS, YFSETQ. The CDR3 loop spans 13 amino acids. CDR3 in amino acids: CASSFSKEEKLFF. CDR3 sequence (DNA): TGCGCCAGCAGCTTCTCCAAAGAAGAAAAACTGTTTTTT.

This clonotype appeared many times. V gene TRBV5-1 combines with J gene TRBJ1-3; D remains unclear. The CDR3 runs 15 residues. CDR1 is SGHRS and CDR2 is YFSETQ in the germline V gene. Trimming cost V 1 base and J 4 bases, with 12 bases left between them. CDR3 nucleotide sequence: TGCGCCAGCAGCTTGATGGCAGCGGGCGGAAACACCATATATTTT. As protein: CASSLMAAGGNTIYF.

This clonotype was counted at least ten times. The rearrangement joins TRBV20-1 to TRBJ2-7, with 8 bases aligning to TRBD2. With 5 bases clipped from V and 0 bases from J, the junction kept 3 bases outside the gene matches. Looked up from germline, CDR1 is DFQATT and CDR2 is SNEGSKA (reference sequence). The CDR3 has 13 residues. The CDR3 here is CSAPGGHSYEQYF. Written as DNA, the CDR3 is TGCAGTGCTCCGGGGGGGCACTCCTACGAGCAGTACTTC.

This clonotype was detected many times. The chain uses TRBV27 and TRBJ2-3; 8 bases align to TRBD1. After removal of 2 bases from V and 4 bases from J, the junction contained 8 bases not matched to a gene. This CDR3 has 16 amino acids. The germline V gene has CDR1 MNHEY and CDR2 SMNVEV (reference sequence). Written as DNA, the CDR3 is TGTGCCAGCAGTTTACCCGACAGGGGTGTCGCAGATACGCAGTATTTT. Translation: CASSLPDRGVADTQYF.

This clonotype was counted ten times or more. The chain joins TRBV7-8 to TRBJ2-1, with unresolved D. The CDR3 covers 14 residues. The germline gives CDR1 SGHVS, CDR2 FQNEAQ. Trimming removed 6 bases from V and 8 bases from J, with 17 bases in between. The CDR3 region has the DNA TGTGCCAGCAGACCCCCCCGGGCGGTCCATGAGCAGTTCTTC. The encoded protein is CASRPPRAVHEQFF.

Concerning this clonotype itself: At one boundary the junction diverges from the germline segment, which might be a read error. The chain has TRBV4-1 and TRBJ2-3; 11 nucleotides align to TRBD2. The CDR3 totals 16 residues. The germline gives CDR1 MGHRA, CDR2 YSYEKL. The CDR3 nucleotides read TGCGCCAACAGCCAATCGCTAGCGGGGGGTCCAGATACGCAGTATTTT. Translation: CANSQSLAGGPDTQYF.

In this sample, this clonotype turned up many times. The rearrangement joins TRBV12-3 or TRBV12-4 to TRBJ2-3; a weak D match, TRBD1 (6 bases). Trimming took 3 bases from V and 4 from J, leaving 8 bases between them. There are 13 residues in the CDR3. Here the CDR3 DNA reads TGTGCCAGCAGTTTTGGGACACCAGATACGCAGTATTTT. Translated: CASSFGTPDTQYF.

About this clonotype itself: Mismatch with germline at one junction end may stem from a read error. The chain couples TRBV12-3 or TRBV12-4 to TRBJ1-5; no firm D call. CDR3 length: 14 residues. CDR3 protein: CSSRQVSGNQPQHF. The CDR3 nucleotides are TGTTCCAGCAGGCAGGTATCTGGTAATCAGCCCCAGCATTTT.

This clonotype was observed at least ten times. V usage is TRBV5-5 and J usage is TRBJ2-2; 10 bases line up with TRBD1. There are 18 residues in the CDR3. Per germline, CDR1 SGHKS and CDR2 YYEKEE (reference sequence). J was trimmed by 0 bases and V by 4 bases; bases with no gene match: 9. CDR3 sequence: CASSLGDRGYSNTGELFF. The CDR3 bases are TGTGCCAGCAGCCTAGGGGACAGGGGCTATTCGAACACCGGGGAGCTGTTTTTT.

This clonotype was picked up many times. The chain has TRBV5-5 and TRBJ2-6, with D unresolved. The CDR3 runs 15 residues. With 4 bases removed from V and 4 bases from J, the gap between germline ends came to 12 bases. The V gene's germline CDR1 is SGHKS and CDR2 YYEKEE (reference sequence). CDR3 bases: TGTGCCAGCAGCCTCGTCGCGTCGGGGGCCAACGTCCTGACTTTC. It encodes CASSLVASGANVLTF.

The CDR3 reads CASSSLVAQETQYF. The DNA for the CDR3 is TGTGCCAGCAGCTCACTGGTGGCACAAGAGACCCAGTACTTC. The gene calls are TRBV7-8 and TRBJ2-5; D is undetermined. V was shortened by 4 bases and J by 2 bases, with 11 bases between the two germline ends. The germline V gene encodes CDR1 SGHVS and CDR2 FQNEAQ. The CDR3 loop spans 14 amino acids. Full variable domain (outside the CDR3, taken from reference TRBV7-8 and TRBJ2-5): GAGVSQSPRYKVAKRGQDVALRCDPISGHVSLFWYQQALGQGPEFLTYFQNEAQLDKSGLPSDRFFAERPEGSVSTLKIQRTQQEDSAVYLCASSSLVAQETQYFGPGTRLLVL.